A selection of T cell receptor beta chains follows, all from one sample in a study of shared clonotypes between healthy human individuals. The protocol was immunoSEQ multiplex PCR, while the TCRdb copy is restricted to in-frame clones and leaves out a portion. The sample yields about half a million clones, 60% to 80% seen once. What was sequenced was PBMCs. These receptors were collected from a woman aged 40-49 years in good health. Some clones in this sample may be carry-over from other donors' samples. The CDR3 runs from the conserved cysteine through the conserved F or W. The order of the fields is V gene, J gene, D gene, clone size, CDR3 protein, CDR3 DNA. A D gene is named only where the DNA matches it firmly. A clone size is listed for some rows: how often the clone was seen (once, few, many), or a class if it is expanded.

TRBV28	TRBJ1-1	.	once	CASSRTNTEAFF	TGTGCCAGCAGTCGAACGAACACTGAAGCTTTCTTT
TRBV6-1	TRBJ2-1	TRBD2	.	CASSPETSGSDEQFF	TGTGCCAGCAGTCCCGAGACTAGCGGGAGCGATGAGCAGTTCTTC
TRBV6-1	TRBJ1-3	TRBD1	few	CASSDLGQADQADF	TGTGCCAGCAGTGACTTGGGACAGGCCGACCAAGCCGACTTT
TRBV4-2	TRBJ2-7	TRBD2	.	CASRSIAGDYEQYF	TGTGCCAGCAGGTCTATAGCGGGAGACTACGAGCAGTACTTC
TRBV9	TRBJ2-1	TRBD2	.	CASSVVGLAGNNEQFF	TGTGCCAGCAGCGTAGTGGGACTAGCGGGTAACAATGAGCAGTTCTTC
TRBV9	TRBJ2-3	.	once	CASSVAEADTQYF	TGTGCCAGCAGCGTTGCAGAGGCAGATACGCAGTATTTT
TRBV5-4	TRBJ2-5	TRBD2	.	CASSLANGGETQYF	TGTGCCAGCAGCTTGGCCAACGGGGGGGAGACCCAGTACTTC
TRBV4-3	TRBJ2-1	TRBD2	.	CASSLGLAGADEQFF	TGCGCCAGCAGCCTGGGGCTAGCGGGAGCGGATGAGCAGTTCTTC
TRBV28	TRBJ1-3	.	.	CASSLTNTIYF	TGTGCCAGCAGTTTAACAAACACCATATATTTT
TRBV5-4	TRBJ2-5	TRBD1	.	CASRPTGVQETQYF	TGTGCCAGCAGACCGACAGGGGTACAAGAGACCCAGTACTTC
TRBV7-9	TRBJ1-1	.	.	CASSSQRATEAFF	TGTGCCAGCAGCTCCCAAAGGGCCACTGAAGCTTTCTTT
TRBV25-1	TRBJ2-5	.	.	CASSLGYRVGAETQYF	TGTGCCAGCAGCCTAGGGTACAGGGTAGGGGCCGAGACCCAGTACTTC
TRBV5-1	TRBJ2-7	TRBD1	.	CASSPTGAYEQYF	TGCGCCAGCAGCCCAACAGGGGCCTACGAGCAGTACTTC
TRBV5-5	TRBJ1-2	.	many	CASSPLRSGYTF	TGTGCCAGCAGCCCACTTAGATCTGGCTACACCTTC
TRBV5-1	TRBJ2-1	.	.	CASRSGILSGGEQFF	TGCGCCAGCAGATCAGGGATCTTATCAGGGGGGGAGCAGTTCTTC
TRBV2	TRBJ2-1	.	.	CASMSGDATYNEQFF	TGTGCCAGCATGTCGGGGGATGCTACCTACAATGAGCAGTTCTTC
TRBV14	TRBJ1-2	.	.	CASSQDRGGGYGYTF	TGTGCCAGCAGCCAAGATCGGGGGGGCGGATATGGCTACACCTTC
TRBV27	TRBJ1-6	.	few	CASRVYARESRSPLHF	TGTGCCAGCAGAGTTTACGCCAGGGAGTCTCGATCACCCCTCCACTTT
TRBV9	TRBJ1-3	.	few	CASSVEGSSGNTIYF	TGTGCCAGCAGCGTAGAGGGGAGCTCTGGAAACACCATATATTTT
TRBV28	TRBJ1-2	.	.	CASSEQGYGYTF	TGTGCCAGCAGTGAACAGGGCTATGGCTACACCTTC
TRBV7-2	TRBJ1-5	.	.	CATGYGNQPQHF	TGTGCCACAGGGTACGGCAATCAGCCCCAGCATTTT
TRBV30	TRBJ2-7	TRBD1	once	CAWSGTGGNYEQYF	TGTGCCTGGAGTGGGACAGGGGGGAACTACGAGCAGTACTTC
TRBV15	TRBJ2-7	TRBD1	many	CATSREGGTGADEQYF	TGTGCCACCAGCAGAGAGGGGGGGACAGGGGCAGACGAGCAGTACTTC
TRBV11-2	TRBJ2-1	TRBD1	.	CASSYRDRELDEQFF	TGTGCCAGCAGCTACCGGGACAGGGAGCTTGATGAGCAGTTCTTC
TRBV6-5	TRBJ1-2	TRBD1	.	CASSYSGTGYYGYTF	TGTGCCAGCAGTTACTCCGGGACAGGGTACTATGGCTACACCTTC
TRBV25-1	TRBJ2-7	TRBD1	many	CASSDADRDDYEQYF	TGTGCCAGCAGTGATGCGGACAGGGACGACTACGAGCAGTACTTC